The 30 T cell receptor beta chains given below trace back to one sample, sequenced in a study of shared clonotypes between healthy human individuals. Profiled with immunoSEQ multiplex PCR; TCRdb holds only in-frame clones, not every one. Of about 1.5 million clones in the sample, 95% to 99% are singletons; the top ten hold 0.4% to 0.45%. Material: naive CD4+ T cells sorted from blood. Subset: CD45RA+ positively selected. Every receptor here comes from a young man in good health.

The table lists this clone with a count of one. The gene calls are TRBV28 and TRBJ2-2, with 11 bases lining up with TRBD2. This CDR3 has 18 amino acids. Germline V gene lookup returns CDR1 MDHEN and CDR2 SYDVKM. The V and J ends lost 3 bases and 2 bases, in that order; junction bases with no gene match: 8. This CDR3 is CASSLPGTSGRNTGELFF. CDR3 nucleotide sequence: TGTGCCAGCAGTTTGCCCGGGACTAGCGGACGTAACACCGGGGAGCTGTTTTTT.

The chain joins TRBV5-4 to TRBJ2-7, with 7 bases lining up with TRBD1. Germline lookup yields CDR1 SGHNT and CDR2 YYREEE (reference sequence). The junction had 8 bases not matched to a gene; V was cut back by 6 bases and J by 5 bases. The CDR3 extends over 13 amino acids. The chain's CDR3 is CASTVTGSDEQYF. DNA for the CDR3: TGTGCCAGCACAGTGACAGGGTCTGACGAGCAGTACTTC. Full variable domain (missing parts from reference TRBV5-4 and TRBJ2-7): ETGVTQSPTHLIKTRGQQVTLRCSSQSGHNTVSWYQQALGQGPQFIFQYYREEENGRGNFPPRFSGLQFPNYSSELNVNALELDDSALYLCASTVTGSDEQYFGPGTRLTVT.

This clone was recorded once. The chain links TRBV5-1 to TRBJ2-5; TRBD2 matches at 12 bases. The J segment lost 5 bases and the V segment lost 4 bases, leaving 6 bases of the junction unmatched. CDR3 length equals 15 residues. CDR1 SGHRS and CDR2 YFSETQ come from the germline V gene. The CDR3 sequence is CASSIGLAGRETQYF. The DNA of the CDR3 is TGCGCCAGCAGCATTGGACTAGCGGGAAGGGAGACCCAGTACTTC.

The V call is TRBV18, the J call TRBJ2-1, with TRBD2 identical over 8 bases. CDR1 KGHSH and CDR2 LQKENI come from the germline V gene. The CDR3 extends over 15 amino acids. V shed 0 bases and J 6 bases; nucleotides not matched to a gene: 4. The CDR3 spells CASSPPGLVFNEQFF. The CDR3 DNA follows: TGTGCCAGCTCACCACCGGGACTAGTCTTCAATGAGCAGTTCTTC.

V gene TRBV18 combines with J gene TRBJ1-4, with D possibly TRBD1 on 5 matching bases. CDR1 is KGHSH and CDR2 is LQKENI in the germline V gene. The V and J ends lost 3 bases and 8 bases respectively, with 16 bases between them. This CDR3 comprises 15 residues. CDR3 sequence reads: CASSPPGTREEKLFF. The CDR3 bases are TGTGCCAGCTCACCCCCTGGGACGAGGGAAGAAAAACTGTTTTTT.

Comments on this clone: This same CDR3 is encoded by further DNA sequences in the sample. V usage is TRBV28 and J usage is TRBJ2-6, with unresolved D. CDR1 MDHEN and CDR2 SYDVKM come from the germline V gene. CDR3 length equals 12 residues. V lost 6 bases to trimming and J lost 1 base, with 1 base between them. CDR3 protein: CASRSGANVLTF. The CDR3 DNA sequence: TGTGCCAGCAGGTCTGGGGCCAACGTCCTGACTTTC.

The gene calls are TRBV29-1 and TRBJ2-3; 10 bases agree with TRBD1. The CDR3 contains 15 residues. The germline V gene encodes CDR1 SQVTM and CDR2 ANQGSEA. The V and J ends lost 7 bases and 6 bases, in that order; junction bases with no gene match: 13. The CDR3 region is CSASPGTGAQDTQYF. The CDR3 region has the DNA TGCAGCGCCAGTCCCGGGACAGGGGCCCAGGATACGCAGTATTTT.

This clone was seen just once. The chain joins TRBV11-2 to TRBJ2-7; the D gene could be TRBD1 or TRBD2 (5 bases each). This CDR3 comprises 14 residues. The germline V gene has CDR1 SGHAT and CDR2 FQNNGV. V shed 3 bases and J shed 0 bases, with 9 bases lying between them. The CDR3 region is CASSFVGPSYEQYF. The CDR3 nucleotides read TGTGCCAGCAGCTTTGTGGGACCCTCCTACGAGCAGTACTTC. The full variable domain, in which reference TRBV11-2 and TRBJ2-7 provide the parts outside the CDR3, is EAGVAQSPRYKIIEKRQSVAFWCNPISGHATLYWYQQILGQGPKLLIQFQNNGVVDDSQLPKDRFSAERLKGVDSTLKIQPAKLEDSAVYLCASSFVGPSYEQYFGPGTRLTVT.

The rearrangement joins TRBV21-1 to TRBJ2-1; no check of the table's D call, TRBD2, against the DNA was made. TRBV21-1 is deemed a pseudogene. The CDR3 spans 14 residues. In DNA, the CDR3 is TGTGCCAGCAGCAAGAACCGTGAGCCCAATGAGCAGTTCTTC. Translation gives CASSKNREPNEQFF.

The rearrangement joins TRBV19 to TRBJ1-4; TRBD1 agrees at 7 bases. Germline CDR1 and CDR2: LNHDA and SQIVND (reference sequence). The CDR3 extends over 14 amino acids. V was clipped by 6 bases and J by 0 bases; unmatched bases: 1. CDR3 in amino acids: CASSTGATNEKLFF. The CDR3 DNA reads as TGTGCCAGTAGCACAGGGGCAACTAATGAAAAACTGTTTTTT.

The chain carries TRBV19 and TRBJ2-1; 8 bases are shared with TRBD2. Germline CDR1 LNHDA, CDR2 SQIVND (reference sequence). The CDR3 has 14 residues. The ends lost 6 bases at V and 8 bases at J; junction bases unmatched: 9. CDR3 in DNA: TGTGCCAGTAGGTCGGGACTAGTTGGCCATGAGCAGTTCTTC. This translates into CASRSGLVGHEQFF.

The chain has TRBV7-3 and TRBJ2-1; possible D gene TRBD2, 7 bases. The CDR3 covers 18 residues. From germline, CDR1 is SGHTA and CDR2 FQGTGA. V lost 3 bases and J lost 5, with 23 bases in between. CDR3 sequence reads: CASSFQAGGLSVHNEQFF. DNA of the CDR3: TGTGCCAGCAGCTTCCAAGCCGGGGGGCTGAGCGTTCACAATGAGCAGTTCTTC.

This chain joins TRBV25-1 and TRBJ1-1; D unresolved. The CDR3 is 15 residues long. Germline V gene data show CDR1 as MGHDK and CDR2 as SYGVNS. V was trimmed by 5 bases and J by 0 bases, leaving 13 bases between them. CDR3 residues: CASSPDPVVNTEAFF. The CDR3 DNA reads TGTGCCAGCAGTCCCGACCCGGTTGTGAACACTGAAGCTTTCTTT.

In DNA, the CDR3 is TGTGCCAGCAGTGTGGGACAGGGGGTACTCGGGGGCAATCAGCCCCAGCATTTT. It yields the protein CASSVGQGVLGGNQPQHF. The V gene is TRBV28, the J gene TRBJ1-5; 11 bases map to TRBD1. Germline lookup yields CDR1 MDHEN and CDR2 SYDVKM. The CDR3 runs 18 residues. V lost 5 bases, J lost 2 bases, and 11 bases stayed unmatched.

The chain has TRBV2 and TRBJ2-7; a weak D match, TRBD2 (5 bases). Between the trimmed V and J ends, which lost 8 bases and 2 bases, there was a span of 13 bases. The CDR3 length is 13 residues. Germline CDR1 and CDR2: SNHLY and FYNNEI. CDR3 coding DNA: TGTGCCAGCGTCAGGCCGGGGACCTACGAGCAGTACTTC. Its translation: CASVRPGTYEQYF. The full variable domain, with the rest looked up from reference TRBV2 and TRBJ2-7, is EPEVTQTPSHQVTQMGQEVILRCVPISNHLYFYWYRQILGQKVEFLVSFYNNEISEKSEIFDDQFSVERPDGSNFTLKIRSTKLEDSAMYFCASVRPGTYEQYFGPGTRLTVT.

The J gene is TRBJ2-2, the V gene TRBV11-2, with TRBD2 matching 8 bases. There are 18 residues in the CDR3. V lost 0 bases, J lost 2 bases, and 8 bases stayed unmatched. CDR1 SGHAT and CDR2 FQNNGV come from the germline V gene. The CDR3 sequence: CASSLEAGGWLNTGELFF. The CDR3 DNA reads as TGTGCCAGCAGCTTAGAGGCGGGAGGTTGGTTAAACACCGGGGAGCTGTTTTTT.

The chain recombines TRBV5-1 with TRBJ1-5, with D unresolved. The germline V gene encodes CDR1 SGHRS and CDR2 YFSETQ. The germline V and J ends were trimmed by 3 bases and 6 bases, with 10 bases remaining between them. The CDR3 is 13 residues long. CDR3 sequence reads: CASSSHGGQPQHF. CDR3 coding DNA: TGCGCCAGCAGCTCCCACGGTGGTCAGCCCCAGCATTTT.

This chain connects TRBV19 to TRBJ1-5; D is ambiguous. The CDR3 runs to 15 residues. Trimming left V 6 bases short and J 3 bases short, with 15 bases between. From germline, CDR1 is LNHDA and CDR2 SQIVND (reference sequence). The CDR3 protein is CASSARRGLNQPQHF. The CDR3 DNA sequence: TGTGCCAGTAGCGCCCGTCGAGGACTCAATCAGCCCCAGCATTTT.

Worth noting for this clone: This CDR3 is also generated by other DNA sequences in the sample. The J gene is TRBJ2-6, the V gene TRBV19; 9 nucleotides agree with TRBD1. CDR1 and CDR2 from the germline V gene are LNHDA and SQIVND (reference sequence). The CDR3 totals 16 residues. With V trimmed by 4 bases and J by 2 bases, 3 bases remained unmatched. The CDR3 reads CASSTRQGAGANVLTF. The CDR3 bases are TGTGCCAGTAGTACCCGACAGGGGGCTGGGGCCAACGTCCTGACTTTC. The entire variable domain, with the rest obtained from reference TRBV19 and TRBJ2-6, is as follows: DGGITQSPKYLFRKEGQNVTLSCEQNLNHDAMYWYRQDPGQGLRLIYYSQIVNDFQKGDIAEGYSVSREKKESFPLTVTSAQKNPTAFYLCASSTRQGAGANVLTFGAGSRLTVL.

The CDR3 bases are TGTGCCTGGTCATTAAAGATCGCCACAGATACGCAGTATTTT. It specifies CAWSLKIATDTQYF. V gene TRBV30 combines with J gene TRBJ2-3, with unresolved D. Trimming took 5 bases from V and 2 from J, leaving 14 bases between them. CDR1 is GTSNPN and CDR2 is SVGIG in the germline V gene (reference sequence). The CDR3 runs 14 residues.

The rearrangement links TRBV11-2 to TRBJ2-2; D is perhaps TRBD2 (6 bases). Trimming shortened V by 5 bases and J by 5 bases, and 18 bases separated the two germline ends. This CDR3 spans 16 amino acids. Germline values: CDR1 SGHAT, CDR2 FQNNGV. The CDR3 DNA is TGTGCCAGCAGCGCCGTCAGCGGGTGGGGGACCGGGGAGCTGTTTTTT. Residues: CASSAVSGWGTGELFF.

V is TRBV5-1 and J is TRBJ1-4; D unclear. The CDR3 extends over 13 amino acids. Germline CDR1 is SGHRS and CDR2 is YFSETQ. V dropped 6 bases and J dropped 0 bases, with 6 bases sitting between them. In nucleotides, the CDR3 is TGCGCCAGCAAGGTAGCAACTAATGAAAAACTGTTTTTT. This gives the protein CASKVATNEKLFF.

V and J are TRBV18 and TRBJ2-6; no clear D gene. Germline V gene data show CDR1 as KGHSH and CDR2 as LQKENI. This CDR3 has 16 amino acids. V was shortened by 2 bases and J by 0 bases, with 8 bases between the two germline ends. The CDR3 reads CASSPALNSGANVLTF. The CDR3 DNA follows: TGTGCCAGCTCACCAGCACTGAACTCTGGGGCCAACGTCCTGACTTTC.

The chain recombines TRBV6-5 with TRBJ2-7; 9 bases agree with TRBD1. The CDR3 is made up of 15 amino acids. J gave up 5 bases and V 4 bases, and 9 bases lay outside the gene matches. Germline V gene lookup returns CDR1 MNHEY and CDR2 SVGAGI. Here the CDR3 DNA reads TGTGCCAGCAGTTCCCCGGGACAGGGTATCCACGAGCAGTACTTC. Translated: CASSSPGQGIHEQYF.

The chain has TRBV6-6 and TRBJ2-3; D is possibly TRBD1 (6 bases). The CDR3 spans 13 residues. V lost 10 bases to trimming and J lost 5 bases, with 16 bases between them. Germline values: CDR1 MNHNY, CDR2 SVGAGI (reference sequence). The CDR3 loop is CAIKKQGQDTQYF. CDR3 bases: TGTGCCATCAAGAAGCAGGGGCAAGATACGCAGTATTTT.

This clone was picked up one time. The V gene is TRBV29-1, the J gene TRBJ1-3; the D gene is possibly TRBD1 (6 bases). Germline V gene data show CDR1 as SQVTM and CDR2 as ANQGSEA. The CDR3 has 15 residues. V lost 7 bases, J lost 1 base, and 17 bases lay in between. This CDR3 is CSATFRGRSGNTIYF. The CDR3 DNA is TGCAGCGCAACCTTTCGGGGGCGTTCTGGAAACACCATATATTTT. Drawing the rest from reference TRBV29-1 and TRBJ1-3, the complete variable domain is SAVISQKPSRDICQRGTSLTIQCQVDSQVTMMFWYRQQPGQSLTLIATANQGSEATYESGFVIDKFPISRPNLTFSTLTVSNMSPEDSSIYLCSATFRGRSGNTIYFGEGSWLTVV.

The gene calls are TRBV25-1 and TRBJ2-3; D gene uncertain. V lost 0 bases, J lost 4 bases, and 8 bases lay in between. The CDR3 consists of 14 residues. Germline CDR1 and CDR2: MGHDK and SYGVNS. CDR3 residues: CASSEYRIPDTQYF. The CDR3 nucleotides read TGTGCCAGCAGTGAATACCGGATTCCAGATACGCAGTATTTT.

Only one count was recorded for this clone. The V call is TRBV18, the J call TRBJ1-4; 9 nucleotides align to TRBD1. V lost 4 bases and J lost 6; bases outside the gene matches: 6. The CDR3 covers 15 residues. Germline V lookup: CDR1 KGHSH, CDR2 LQKENI. In DNA form, the CDR3 reads TGTGCCAGCTCACGTACAGGGGGCGTCGATGAAAAACTGTTTTTT. It specifies CASSRTGGVDEKLFF. Combining the CDR3 with reference TRBV18 and TRBJ1-4 gives the whole variable domain NAGVMQNPRHLVRRRGQEARLRCSPMKGHSHVYWYRQLPEEGLKFMVYLQKENIIDESGMPKERFSAEFPKEGPSILRIQQVVRGDSAAYFCASSRTGGVDEKLFFGSGTQLSVL.

The chain links TRBV7-3 to TRBJ2-7, with 9 bases that match TRBD1. This CDR3 has 15 residues. Germline V gene data show CDR1 as SGHTA and CDR2 as FQGTGA. J gave up 6 bases and V 5 bases, and 11 bases lay outside the gene matches. The DNA of the CDR3 is TGTGCCAGCAGCCTCCGGCCCGGGACAGGGATCGAGCAGTACTTC. This translates into CASSLRPGTGIEQYF.

This clone was seen only once. This chain joins TRBV9 and TRBJ2-7; 8 bases align to TRBD1. After removal of 4 bases from V and 0 bases from J, the junction contained 9 bases not matched to a gene. Germline CDR1 is SGDLS and CDR2 is YYNGEE. The CDR3 consists of 16 residues. This chain's CDR3 is CASSPMDRVSSYEQYF. CDR3 DNA: TGTGCCAGCAGCCCTATGGACAGGGTCAGCTCCTACGAGCAGTACTTC.